Each of the 26 T cell receptor beta chains below was sequenced from the same sample in a study of vaccination effects on CD4 cells after COVID-19. Profiled with immunoSEQ multiplex PCR; TCRdb holds only in-frame clones, not every one. This table holds 30,000 to 40,000 clones, roughly 87% found once. No antigen has been identified for these receptors. Isolating CD4+ T cells followed more than eight days of culture. The specimen comprised CD4+ T cells from PBMCs cultured without peptide, sampled before COVID-19 vaccination. The receptors derive from a human donor who received a COVID-19 vaccine.

This chain links TRBV28 with TRBJ1-2, with a weak D call TRBD1 (6 bases). V lost 2 bases, J lost 6 bases, and 22 bases lay in between. This CDR3 spans 17 amino acids. The germline V gene encodes CDR1 MDHEN and CDR2 SYDVKM. CDR3 region: CASSLGGHLAYLDGYTF. The CDR3 bases are TGTGCCAGCAGTTTAGGGGGACACCTGGCCTATTTGGATGGCTACACCTTC.

The CDR3 DNA follows: TGCGCCAGCACCCAGGGACAGGGGGCGTCGGGAAACACCATATATTTT. The encoded protein is CASTQGQGASGNTIYF. The chain recombines TRBV23-1 with TRBJ1-3; 12 positions match TRBD1. TRBV23-1 is annotated as an ORF whose role is uncertain. The CDR3 spans 16 residues. V shed 7 bases and J 4 bases; nucleotides not matched to a gene: 8.

This clone was observed a few times. The chain is built from TRBV19 and TRBJ1-2, with D tentatively TRBD1 (6 bases). V was trimmed by 8 bases and J by 8 bases, leaving 30 bases between them. The CDR3 extends over 17 amino acids. CDR1 LNHDA and CDR2 SQIVND come from the germline V gene (reference sequence). The CDR3 reads CASQARGQTFSESGYTF. The CDR3, as DNA: TGTGCCAGTCAGGCCCGGGGACAAACCTTTTCTGAATCGGGCTACACCTTC.

This chain links TRBV10-3 with TRBJ2-1, with 7 bases fitting TRBD2. Germline trimming cut 10 bases from V and 1 base from J; bases unmatched to any gene: 4. Germline-derived CDR1 and CDR2 are ENHRY and SYGVKD. CDR3 length: 13 amino acids. CDR3 DNA sequence: TGTGCCACCGATAGCGGGTCCTACAATGAGCAGTTCTTC. Translating gives CATDSGSYNEQFF.

The rearrangement uses TRBV5-8 and TRBJ1-5; D is perhaps TRBD1 (5 bases). The CDR3 has 17 amino acids. Germline assignment: CDR1 SGHTS and CDR2 YDEGEE. V was trimmed by 2 bases and J by 1 base, leaving 16 bases between them. The DNA for the CDR3 is TGTGCCAGCAGCTTTTTCTGGGACGCTAGCAGCAATCAGCCCCAGCATTTT. It is translated as CASSFFWDASSNQPQHF.

This chain links TRBV18 with TRBJ2-1; tentatively, D is TRBD2 (6 bases). Germline assignment: CDR1 KGHSH and CDR2 LQKENI. Trimming removed 3 bases from V and 6 bases from J, with 12 bases in between. The CDR3 runs to 14 residues. DNA for the CDR3: TGTGCCAGCTCACCTGGAGGGCGAATCAATGAGCAGTTCTTC. Protein product: CASSPGGRINEQFF. Variable domain in full (rest from reference TRBV18 and TRBJ2-1): NAGVMQNPRHLVRRRGQEARLRCSPMKGHSHVYWYRQLPEEGLKFMVYLQKENIIDESGMPKERFSAEFPKEGPSILRIQQVVRGDSAAYFCASSPGGRINEQFFGPGTRLTVL.

The V gene is TRBV6-2 or TRBV6-3, the J gene TRBJ2-3, with TRBD1 identical over 8 bases. The CDR3 runs 21 residues. V shed 5 bases and J 2 bases; nucleotides not matched to a gene: 24. Germline loops: CDR1 MNHEY, CDR2 SVGEGT. The CDR3 reads CASSQPGDRGFTTPSTDTQYF. The CDR3 DNA sequence: TGTGCCAGCAGTCAACCAGGCGACAGGGGTTTCACCACTCCCTCCACAGATACGCAGTATTTT.

This clone appeared a single time. The chain uses TRBV6-5 and TRBJ1-5; TRBD1 aligns across 8 bases. This CDR3 comprises 15 residues. V was clipped by 6 bases and J by 5 bases; unmatched bases: 9. Germline lookup yields CDR1 MNHEY and CDR2 SVGAGI. The CDR3 sequence is CASRRQGASDQPQHF. CDR3 coding DNA: TGTGCCAGCAGGAGGCAGGGGGCTAGTGATCAGCCCCAGCATTTT.

This sequence joins TRBV5-5 and TRBJ1-6; 7 bases are a match to TRBD1. Trimming cost V 1 base and J 7 bases; bases outside gene matches: 8. Looked up from germline, CDR1 is SGHKS and CDR2 is YYEKEE (reference sequence). The length of the CDR3 is 16 residues. For the CDR3, the DNA is TGTGCCAGCAGCTTGAATACGGGACAGAACAATTCACCCCTCCACTTT. It codes for CASSLNTGQNNSPLHF.

This clone has a single count. The J gene is TRBJ2-1, the V gene TRBV28; 10 positions match TRBD2. This CDR3 spans 15 amino acids. Germline V CDR1 and CDR2: MDHEN, SYDVKM. Trimming removed 6 bases from V and 8 bases from J; junction bases left unmatched: 10. The CDR3 DNA reads TGTGCCAGCAGGACCCAGCGGGGGGGCCGAGATGAGCAGTTCTTC. It translates to CASRTQRGGRDEQFF. The full variable domain, with the rest looked up from reference TRBV28 and TRBJ2-1, is DVKVTQSSRYLVKRTGEKVFLECVQDMDHENMFWYRQDPGLGLRLIYFSYDVKMKEKGDIPEGYSVSREKKERFSLILESASTNQTSMYLCASRTQRGGRDEQFFGPGTRLTVL.

The V and J genes are TRBV4-3 and TRBJ1-1; TRBD1 aligns across 7 bases. Losses at the gene ends were 4 bases for V and 4 bases for J; bases not matched to a gene: 9. CDR3 size: 15 residues. Germline V gene sequence: CDR1 LGHNA, CDR2 YSLEER. CDR3 nucleotides: TGCGCCAGCAGCCCGAACTCGAACAGGGGCACTGAAGCTTTCTTT. Encoded protein: CASSPNSNRGTEAFF.

The gene calls are TRBV12-5 and TRBJ2-2; D ambiguous. The germline V and J ends were trimmed by 5 bases and 0 bases, with 4 bases remaining between them. This CDR3 is 13 amino acids long. Germline V gene data show CDR1 as LGHNT and CDR2 as FRNRAP. The CDR3 spells CASGPTNTGELFF. DNA of the CDR3: TGTGCTAGTGGTCCTACGAACACCGGGGAGCTGTTTTTT.

This clone was detected once. The gene calls are TRBV4-1 and TRBJ1-2; 10 bases agree with TRBD1. There are 16 residues in the CDR3. V was pared by 3 bases and J by 2 bases, with 6 bases of the junction left unmatched. Germline lookup yields CDR1 MGHRA and CDR2 YSYEKL. The CDR3 sequence: CASSQVGQGKNYGYTF. CDR3 in DNA: TGCGCCAGCAGCCAGGTGGGACAGGGGAAGAACTATGGCTACACCTTC.

This rearrangement joins TRBV6-5 to TRBJ1-2; D is uncertain. CDR1 and CDR2 from the germline V gene are MNHEY and SVGAGI. This CDR3 spans 15 amino acids. The ends were cut back, 2 bases at V and 6 bases at J, with 16 bases in the middle. The DNA of the CDR3 is TGTGCCAGCAGTTACAGTTGGGCTATCCCGGATGGCTACACCTTC. Protein product: CASSYSWAIPDGYTF.

The V and J genes are TRBV7-2 and TRBJ2-3; no clear D. Germline V lookup: CDR1 SGHTA, CDR2 FQGNSA. Trimming cost V 3 bases and J 0 bases, with 13 bases left between them. The CDR3 contains 16 residues. The CDR3 is CASSFGKVLSTDTQYF. In DNA form, the CDR3 reads TGTGCCAGCAGCTTTGGGAAGGTTCTTAGCACAGATACGCAGTATTTT.

The V gene is TRBV7-2, the J gene TRBJ2-2; the D is unclear. This CDR3 comprises 13 residues. The V end lost 2 bases, the J end lost 6 bases, and 7 bases lay between the germline ends. Germline V lookup: CDR1 SGHTA, CDR2 FQGNSA. For the CDR3, the DNA is TGTGCCAGCAGCTTAAATCCGGCCGGGGAGCTGTTTTTT. Amino acid sequence: CASSLNPAGELFF.

The chain is built from TRBV19 and TRBJ1-2; possibly TRBD1 for D (5 bases). Deletions cut 6 bases from V and 4 bases from J, with 12 bases between. The CDR3 runs 13 residues. The germline V gene has CDR1 LNHDA and CDR2 SQIVND (reference sequence). The CDR3 DNA reads as TGTGCCAGTAGACCGGGACCGATCTATGGCTACACCTTC. Its translation: CASRPGPIYGYTF. Looking up the rest from reference TRBV19 and TRBJ1-2 gives the full variable domain: DGGITQSPKYLFRKEGQNVTLSCEQNLNHDAMYWYRQDPGQGLRLIYYSQIVNDFQKGDIAEGYSVSREKKESFPLTVTSAQKNPTAFYLCASRPGPIYGYTFGSGTRLTVV.

This sequence joins TRBV4-1 and TRBJ1-6; D is uncertain. Trimming left V 1 base short and J 9 bases short, with 4 bases between. CDR3 length: 12 residues. The germline CDR1 and CDR2 sequences are MGHRA and YSYEKL. This chain's CDR3 is CASSQVTSPLHF. The CDR3 DNA reads as TGCGCCAGCAGCCAAGTAACTTCACCCCTCCACTTT.

The chain couples TRBV19 to TRBJ2-5; D may be TRBD1 or TRBD2 (6 bases each). The germline V gene encodes CDR1 LNHDA and CDR2 SQIVND (reference sequence). Trimming shortened V by 2 bases and J by 5 bases, and 15 bases separated the two germline ends. CDR3 length: 15 residues. CDR3 region: CASSITGTGRETQYF. The CDR3, as DNA: TGTGCCAGTAGTATAACCGGTACAGGGAGGGAGACCCAGTACTTC.

This sequence joins TRBV5-1 and TRBJ1-2; TRBD1 aligns across 12 bases. The V and J ends lost 5 bases and 6 bases, in that order; junction bases with no gene match: 8. Germline V lookup: CDR1 SGHRS, CDR2 YFSETQ. The CDR3 length is 15 residues. Here the CDR3 DNA reads TGCGCCAGCAGTTTCCGGGACAGGGGGCCCGATGGCTACACCTTC. Its protein is CASSFRDRGPDGYTF.

This chain joins TRBV10-3 and TRBJ2-1; D remains ambiguous. The CDR3 sequence is 14 residues long. Between the trimmed V and J ends, which lost 3 bases and 1 base, there was a span of 7 bases. Germline values: CDR1 ENHRY, CDR2 SYGVKD. DNA of the CDR3: TGTGCCATCAGTGACCAGGAGTCCTACAATGAGCAGTTCTTC. Translated: CAISDQESYNEQFF.

This chain links TRBV18 with TRBJ2-7; 7 bases are shared with TRBD1. The CDR3 consists of 13 residues. CDR1 is KGHSH, CDR2 LQKENI, per germline. V shed 2 bases, J shed 7 bases, and the junction held 5 bases outside the gene matches. This chain's CDR3 is CASSPGQEKEQYV. The CDR3, as DNA: TGTGCCAGCTCACCAGGACAGGAGAAAGAGCAGTACGTC.

This clone was counted a few times. The chain links TRBV7-9 to TRBJ2-7, with TRBD2 matching over 8 bases. The germline CDR1 and CDR2 sequences are SEHNR and FQNEAQ (reference sequence). The CDR3 consists of 14 residues. The CDR3: CASSLAGGPYEQYV. The CDR3 DNA sequence: TGTGCCAGCAGCCTAGCGGGCGGTCCCTACGAGCAGTACGTC.

This clone was found once. This chain links TRBV24-1 with TRBJ1-2; maybe TRBD1 (5 bases). Trimming pared 6 bases from V and 4 bases from J, leaving 11 bases between. Germline V lookup: CDR1 KGHDR, CDR2 SFDVKD. The CDR3 loop spans 13 amino acids. The CDR3 coding sequence is TGTGCCACCAGTATAGGGGCAGGCTATGGCTACACCTTC. Translation: CATSIGAGYGYTF.

The chain uses TRBV10-3 and TRBJ1-1, with TRBD1 matching over 8 bases. CDR3 size: 14 residues. Germline CDR1 ENHRY, CDR2 SYGVKD. The V segment lost 0 bases and the J segment 10 bases; nucleotides outside the gene matches: 7. The CDR3 DNA reads TGTGCCATCAGTGAGTCGAGGCAGGGGGCGGCAGCTTTCTTT. Its translation is CAISESRQGAAAFF.

The chain couples TRBV5-8 to TRBJ2-2; TRBD2 matches at 14 bases. The CDR3 loop spans 17 amino acids. Germline trimming cut 4 bases from V and 6 bases from J; bases unmatched to any gene: 8. CDR1 and CDR2 from the germline V gene are SGHTS and YDEGEE. Here the CDR3 DNA reads TGTGCCAGCAGCCCTGGACGACTAGCGGGGGGGCCCGGGGAGCTGTTTTTT. This translates into CASSPGRLAGGPGELFF.